This T cell receptor beta chain was obtained from a study of shared clonotypes between healthy human individuals. Germline V lookup: CDR1 LNHNV, CDR2 YYDKDF (reference sequence). V shed 1 base, J shed 5 bases, and the junction held 6 bases outside the gene matches. The CDR3 has 16 amino acids. Some clones are missing from TCRdb's copy, which holds only in-frame ones; the method was immunoSEQ multiplex PCR. Of around 1,100,000 clones in the sample, approximately 80% were seen once. This chain connects TRBV15 to TRBJ2-5; 11 bases are a match to TRBD2. The source material was memory CD4+ T cells from PBMCs. Subset indicated: CD45RA-negative fraction. This TCR was recovered from a young man in good health. Some clones in this sample may be carry-over from other donors' samples. CDR3 nucleotide sequence: TGTGCCACCAGCAGAGGAACTAGCGGGGGTTCGGAGACCCAGTACTTC. Protein product: CATSRGTSGGSETQYF.